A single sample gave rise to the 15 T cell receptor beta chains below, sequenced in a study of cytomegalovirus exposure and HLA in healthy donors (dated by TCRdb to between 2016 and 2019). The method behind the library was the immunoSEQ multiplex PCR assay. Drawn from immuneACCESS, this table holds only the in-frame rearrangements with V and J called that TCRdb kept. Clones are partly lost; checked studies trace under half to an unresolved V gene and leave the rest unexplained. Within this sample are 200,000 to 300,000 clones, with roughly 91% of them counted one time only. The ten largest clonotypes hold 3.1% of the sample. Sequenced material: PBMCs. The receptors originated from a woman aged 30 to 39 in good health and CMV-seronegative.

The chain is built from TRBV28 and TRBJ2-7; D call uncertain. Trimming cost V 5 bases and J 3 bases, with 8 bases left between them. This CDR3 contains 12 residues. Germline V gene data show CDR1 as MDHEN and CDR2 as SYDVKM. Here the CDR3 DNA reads TGTGCCAGCAGTATTGAACACTACGAGCAGTACTTC. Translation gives CASSIEHYEQYF.

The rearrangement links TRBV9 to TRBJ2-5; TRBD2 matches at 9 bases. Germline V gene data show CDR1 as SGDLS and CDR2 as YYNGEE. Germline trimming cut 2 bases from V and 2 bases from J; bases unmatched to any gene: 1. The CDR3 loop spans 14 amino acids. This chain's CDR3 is CASSVAGGQETQYF. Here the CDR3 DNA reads TGTGCCAGCAGCGTGGCGGGAGGGCAAGAGACCCAGTACTTC.

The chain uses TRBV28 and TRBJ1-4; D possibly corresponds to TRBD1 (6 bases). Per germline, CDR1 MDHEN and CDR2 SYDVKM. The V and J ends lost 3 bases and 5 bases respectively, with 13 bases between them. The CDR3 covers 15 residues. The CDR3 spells CASSFGGQENEKLFF. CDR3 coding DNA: TGTGCCAGCAGTTTCGGGGGGCAGGAAAATGAAAAACTGTTTTTT. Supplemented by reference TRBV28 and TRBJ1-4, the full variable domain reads DVKVTQSSRYLVKRTGEKVFLECVQDMDHENMFWYRQDPGLGLRLIYFSYDVKMKEKGDIPEGYSVSREKKERFSLILESASTNQTSMYLCASSFGGQENEKLFFGSGTQLSVL.

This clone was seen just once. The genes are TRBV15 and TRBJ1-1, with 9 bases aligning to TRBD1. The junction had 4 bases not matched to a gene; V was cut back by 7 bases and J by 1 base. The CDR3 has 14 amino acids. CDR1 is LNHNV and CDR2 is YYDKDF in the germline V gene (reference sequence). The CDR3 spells CATNTGQGNTEAFF. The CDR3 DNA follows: TGTGCCACCAACACGGGACAGGGGAACACTGAAGCTTTCTTT.

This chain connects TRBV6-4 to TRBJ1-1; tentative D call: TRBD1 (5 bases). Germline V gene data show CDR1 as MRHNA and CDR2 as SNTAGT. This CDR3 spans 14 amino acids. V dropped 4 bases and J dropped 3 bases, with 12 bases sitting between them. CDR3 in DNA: TGTGCCAGCAGTGTAGGGACGGCCGACACTGAAGCTTTCTTT. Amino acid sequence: CASSVGTADTEAFF.

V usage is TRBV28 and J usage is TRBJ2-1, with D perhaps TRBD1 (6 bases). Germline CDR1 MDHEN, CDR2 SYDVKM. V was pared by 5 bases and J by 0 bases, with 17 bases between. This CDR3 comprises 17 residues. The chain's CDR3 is CASSTPSTGFSYNEQFF. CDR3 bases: TGTGCCAGCAGTACTCCCTCAACAGGGTTCTCCTACAATGAGCAGTTCTTC.

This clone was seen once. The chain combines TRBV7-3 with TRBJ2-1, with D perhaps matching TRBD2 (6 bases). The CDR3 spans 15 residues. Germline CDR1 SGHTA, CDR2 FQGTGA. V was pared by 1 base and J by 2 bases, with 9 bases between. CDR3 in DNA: TGTGCCAGCAGCTTAATGGCGGGAACCTACAATGAGCAGTTCTTC. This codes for CASSLMAGTYNEQFF.

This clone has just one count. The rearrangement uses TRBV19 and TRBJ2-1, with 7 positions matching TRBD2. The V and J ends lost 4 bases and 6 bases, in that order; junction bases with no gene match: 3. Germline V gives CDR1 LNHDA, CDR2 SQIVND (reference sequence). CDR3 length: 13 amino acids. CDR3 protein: CASSNPGGNEQFF. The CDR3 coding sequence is TGTGCCAGTAGTAACCCGGGGGGCAATGAGCAGTTCTTC.

In nucleotides, the CDR3 is TGTGCCAGCAGTGCGACTAGCGGGAGGATCTACAATGAGCAGTTCTTC. This translates into CASSATSGRIYNEQFF. The J gene is TRBJ2-1, the V gene TRBV28, with 13 bases lining up with TRBD2. The length of the CDR3 is 16 residues. Germline CDR1 reads MDHEN; CDR2 reads SYDVKM. V trimming: 5 bases; J trimming: 3 bases; junction bases outside the gene matches: 4.

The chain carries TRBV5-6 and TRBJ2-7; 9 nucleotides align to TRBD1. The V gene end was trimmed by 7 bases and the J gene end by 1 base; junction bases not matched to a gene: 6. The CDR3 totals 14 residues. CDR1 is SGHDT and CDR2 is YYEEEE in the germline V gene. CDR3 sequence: CASEDGTGSYEQYF. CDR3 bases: TGTGCCAGCGAAGACGGGACAGGGTCCTACGAGCAGTACTTC.

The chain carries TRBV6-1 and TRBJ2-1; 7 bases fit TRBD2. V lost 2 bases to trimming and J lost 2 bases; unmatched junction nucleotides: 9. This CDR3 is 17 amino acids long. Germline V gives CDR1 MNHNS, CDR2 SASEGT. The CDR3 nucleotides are TGTGCCAGCAGTGAAAGTTACGGACTAGGAACCTACAATGAGCAGTTCTTC. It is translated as CASSESYGLGTYNEQFF.

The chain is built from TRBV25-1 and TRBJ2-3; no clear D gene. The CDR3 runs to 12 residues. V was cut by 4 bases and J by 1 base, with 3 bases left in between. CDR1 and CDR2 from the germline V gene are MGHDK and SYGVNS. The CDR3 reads CASSVGTDTQYF. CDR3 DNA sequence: TGTGCCAGCAGTGTAGGCACAGATACGCAGTATTTT.

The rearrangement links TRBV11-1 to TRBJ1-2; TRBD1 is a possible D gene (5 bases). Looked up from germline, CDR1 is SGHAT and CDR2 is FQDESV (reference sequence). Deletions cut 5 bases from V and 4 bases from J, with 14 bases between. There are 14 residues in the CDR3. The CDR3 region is CASSEERGVYGYTF. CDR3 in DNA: TGTGCCAGCAGCGAGGAACGGGGCGTCTATGGCTACACCTTC.

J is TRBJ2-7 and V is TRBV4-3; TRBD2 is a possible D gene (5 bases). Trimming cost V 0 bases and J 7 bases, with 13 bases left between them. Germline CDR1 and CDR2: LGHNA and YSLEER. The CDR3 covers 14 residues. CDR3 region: CASSQDKRSEEQYF. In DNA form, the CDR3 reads TGCGCCAGCAGCCAAGATAAGCGGTCAGAAGAGCAGTACTTC.

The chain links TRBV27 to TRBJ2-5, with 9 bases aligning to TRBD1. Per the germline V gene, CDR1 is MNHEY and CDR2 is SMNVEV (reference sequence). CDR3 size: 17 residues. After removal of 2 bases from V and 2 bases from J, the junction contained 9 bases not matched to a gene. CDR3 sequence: CASSLASGTGIQETQYF. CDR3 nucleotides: TGTGCCAGCAGTTTAGCGTCCGGGACAGGGATTCAAGAGACCCAGTACTTC.